Listed here is a single T cell receptor (beta chain). The antigen this receptor binds is unknown. Base-call qualities are not available, and no considerably larger clone is one nucleotide away. The donors were healthy, HIV-negative adults with no recently reported acute infections or vaccinations. Only Caucasian adults living in Nashville, Tennessee, USA were represented among the donors. In the unsorted samples, 70 million to 90 million PBMCs were counted, and genomic DNA was extracted using the QIAamp DNA Blood Mini kit. After blood collection by leukapheresis, PBMCs were isolated using Ficoll-Histopaque density gradient centrifugation and then cryopreserved in the vapor phase of liquid nitrogen. The data were obtained in a study of shared clonotypes between healthy human individuals (TCRdb year 2020). Broadly, across the study: Three men and a couple of women, aged 18 to 49 years, made up the cohort. To estimate repertoire size and how much clonotype sharing occurs between individuals, the study deeply sequenced the blood TCR repertoires of 5 or 6 healthy adults. To increase sequencing depth and limit assay-specific biases, different laboratories used diverse techniques to prepare libraries and sequence TCR repertoires. Between about 0.85 and 10 billion PBMCs per donor were obtained by leukapheresis. Beyond this particular receptor, the publication reports: Because the study included only a small number of donors, the genetic and exposure-history diversity represented was limited. Based on pairwise subsampling, the degree of clonotype sharing among donors was expected to be affected by sequencing depth. Sampling was restricted to blood, and TCR repertoires in tissues likely differ from the TCR repertoires found in blood.

Using the deep immunoSEQ assay, multiplex PCR amplified TCR CDR3 regions from genomic DNA. Genomic DNA extracted from each cell subset was distributed evenly over all wells of several immunoSEQ 96-well plates, and each plate served as one replicate. For unsorted PBMC, about 300 ng genomic DNA, equal to roughly 32,000 T cell genomes, was loaded into each replicate PCR. Genomic DNA from unsorted PBMC was sequenced over ten immunoSEQ deep assay plates. Purified libraries were measured with a Qubit 3.0 fluorometer, size-checked on a Bioanalyzer 2100, and measured again with the KAPA Library Quantification kit. Every immunoSEQ 96-well plate was sequenced on a separate single-read 150-cycle Illumina NextSeq 550 flow cell. The paper's processing steps were these. Because the immunoSEQ output held only junctional sequences and lacked quality scores, the filtering could not match the filtering applied to full-length reads. Sequences were annotated with PyIR, a Python wrapper for IgBLAST v1.9, and V/J genes and CDR3 were assigned using IMGT germline references. Reads with weak V/J assignments (E-value above 1e-6), missing CDR3, stop codons, out-of-frame junctions, or ambiguous translated residues were removed. A V3J clonotype was defined by an identical inferred V gene, J gene, and CDR3 amino acid sequence. Percentage overlap between repertoires was calculated by dividing the number of shared unique clonotypes by the size of the smaller repertoire. Three approaches were used to assess repertoire richness: RTK rarefaction, the Chao1 estimator, and Recon v2.1 estimates of unobserved clonotypes. TCRdb took this table from immuneACCESS and kept in-frame rearrangements with V and J called. Such tables lack part of the clones; where checked against another copy, unresolved V genes explain under half of the gap, and the rest is unexplained. That table gives V, J and clone size, and the DNA gave D and trimming. The table for this sample lists about half a million clones; roughly three quarters of them were counted only once. The top ten constitute approximately 12% of the sample.

CDR1 LNHDA and CDR2 SQIVND were looked up in the germline V gene (reference sequence). The CDR3 contains 12 residues, cysteine and phenylalanine counted. Of the read, only the CDR3 DNA is kept; its 36 bases are in frame from base 1. After removal of 6 bases from V and 13 bases from J, the junction retains 12 bases not matched to a gene. The clonotype comes from a woman between 40 and 55 years old in good health. Some clones in this sample may be carry-over from other donors' samples. Sequencing was carried out using PBMCs. Recombination linked TRBV19 to TRBJ2-7, and TRBD1 matches 7 of the central bases. The sequenced DNA is TGTGCCAGTAGCCGAAGGGACAGCTTTCAATACTTC. Its protein product is CASSRRDSFQYF.